What follows are 3 T cell receptor beta chains derived from one specimen sequenced in a study of blood T cell repertoires in COVID-19. The assay was immunoSEQ multiplex PCR, and TCRdb's table has in-frame clones only and misses some. The table has approximately 190,000 clones, 88% seen once. The sample was peripheral blood. These receptors were collected from a woman between 40 and 55 years old who had recovered from COVID-19.

The chain couples TRBV2 to TRBJ1-2; TRBD1 matches 7 bases. Germline CDR1 is SNHLY and CDR2 is FYNNEI. This CDR3 contains 15 residues. V trimming: 7 bases; J trimming: 2 bases; junction bases outside the gene matches: 10. CDR3 coding DNA: TGTGCCAGCACCGAAAGGGGGCAGGGGAACTATGGCTACACCTTC. This sequence encodes CASTERGQGNYGYTF. Full variable domain (missing parts from reference TRBV2 and TRBJ1-2): EPEVTQTPSHQVTQMGQEVILRCVPISNHLYFYWYRQILGQKVEFLVSFYNNEISEKSEIFDDQFSVERPDGSNFTLKIRSTKLEDSAMYFCASTERGQGNYGYTFGSGTRLTVV.

The chain employs TRBV27 and TRBJ2-7; 8 bases map to TRBD1. The CDR3 extends over 15 amino acids. The V gene end was trimmed by 3 bases and the J gene end by 2 bases; junction bases not matched to a gene: 6. In germline, CDR1 is MNHEY, CDR2 SMNVEV (reference sequence). CDR3 coding DNA: TGTGCCAGCAGTTTGCTACAGGGGGTCCCCTACGAGCAGTACTTC. Protein: CASSLLQGVPYEQYF.

The CDR3 coding sequence is TGTGCCAGCAGTGGGACTAGCGGGATCCATGAGCAGTTCTTC. Encoded protein: CASSGTSGIHEQFF. The chain recombines TRBV2 with TRBJ2-1, with 12 bases matching TRBD2. Germline CDR1 reads SNHLY; CDR2 reads FYNNEI. Trimming took 4 bases from V and 8 from J; bases not matched to a gene: 3. This CDR3 has 14 residues.